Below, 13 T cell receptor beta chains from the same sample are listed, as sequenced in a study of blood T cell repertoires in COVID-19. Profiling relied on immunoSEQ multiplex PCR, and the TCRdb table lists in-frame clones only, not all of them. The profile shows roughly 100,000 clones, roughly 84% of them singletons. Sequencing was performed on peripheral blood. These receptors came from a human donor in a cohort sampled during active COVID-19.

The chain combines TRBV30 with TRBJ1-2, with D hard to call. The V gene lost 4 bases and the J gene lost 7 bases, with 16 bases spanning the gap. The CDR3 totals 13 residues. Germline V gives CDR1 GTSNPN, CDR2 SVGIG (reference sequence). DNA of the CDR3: TGTGCCTGGACCGAGAGGACGGCGGGTGGCTACACCTTC. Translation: CAWTERTAGGYTF.

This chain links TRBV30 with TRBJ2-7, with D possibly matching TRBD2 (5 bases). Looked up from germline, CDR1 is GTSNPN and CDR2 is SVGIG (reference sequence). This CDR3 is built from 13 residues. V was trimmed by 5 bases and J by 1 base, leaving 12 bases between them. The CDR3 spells CAWSGWESYEQYF. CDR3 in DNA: TGTGCCTGGTCGGGGTGGGAGTCCTACGAGCAGTACTTC.

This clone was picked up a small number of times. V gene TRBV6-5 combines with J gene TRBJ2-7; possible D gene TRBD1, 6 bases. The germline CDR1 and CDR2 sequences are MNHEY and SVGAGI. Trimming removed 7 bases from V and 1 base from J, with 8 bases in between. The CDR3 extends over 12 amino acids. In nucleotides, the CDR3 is TGTGCCAGCAAGGGGGATTCCTACGAGCAGTACTTC. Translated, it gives CASKGDSYEQYF.

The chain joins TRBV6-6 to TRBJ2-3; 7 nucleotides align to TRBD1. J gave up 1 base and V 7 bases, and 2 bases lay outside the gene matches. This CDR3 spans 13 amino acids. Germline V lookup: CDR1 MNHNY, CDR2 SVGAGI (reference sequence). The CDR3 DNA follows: TGTGCCAGCAACGGACAGGGCACAGATACGCAGTATTTT. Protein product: CASNGQGTDTQYF.

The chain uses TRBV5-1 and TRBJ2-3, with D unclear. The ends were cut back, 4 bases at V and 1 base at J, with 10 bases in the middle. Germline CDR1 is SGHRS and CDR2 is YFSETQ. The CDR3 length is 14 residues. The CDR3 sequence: CASSPRPGTDTQYF. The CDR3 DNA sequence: TGCGCCAGCAGCCCCCGTCCGGGCACAGATACGCAGTATTTT.

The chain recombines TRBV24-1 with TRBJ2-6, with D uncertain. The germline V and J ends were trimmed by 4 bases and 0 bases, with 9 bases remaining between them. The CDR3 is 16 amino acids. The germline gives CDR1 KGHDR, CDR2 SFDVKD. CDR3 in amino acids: CATSDSLRSGANVLTF. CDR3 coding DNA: TGTGCCACCAGTGACAGTTTACGCTCTGGGGCCAACGTCCTGACTTTC.

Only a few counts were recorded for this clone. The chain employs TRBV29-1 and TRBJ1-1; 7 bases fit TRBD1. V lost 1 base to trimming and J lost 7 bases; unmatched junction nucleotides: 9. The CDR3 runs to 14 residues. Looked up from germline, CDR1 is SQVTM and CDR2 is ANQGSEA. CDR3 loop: CSVEASMTGFEAFF. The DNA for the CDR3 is TGCAGCGTTGAAGCCTCCATGACAGGGTTTGAAGCTTTCTTT.

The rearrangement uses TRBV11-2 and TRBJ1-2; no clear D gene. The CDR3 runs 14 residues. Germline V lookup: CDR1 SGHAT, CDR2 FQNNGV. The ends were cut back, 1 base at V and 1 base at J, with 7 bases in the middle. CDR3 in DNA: TGTGCCAGCAGCTTAGTAGAGGGTAACTATGGCTACACCTTC. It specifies CASSLVEGNYGYTF.

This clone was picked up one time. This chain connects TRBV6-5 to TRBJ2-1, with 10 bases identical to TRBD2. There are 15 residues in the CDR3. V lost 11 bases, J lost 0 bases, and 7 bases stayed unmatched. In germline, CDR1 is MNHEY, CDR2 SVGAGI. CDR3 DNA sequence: TGTGCCGGCCGGACTAGCGGATTCTCCTACAATGAGCAGTTCTTC. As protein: CAGRTSGFSYNEQFF.

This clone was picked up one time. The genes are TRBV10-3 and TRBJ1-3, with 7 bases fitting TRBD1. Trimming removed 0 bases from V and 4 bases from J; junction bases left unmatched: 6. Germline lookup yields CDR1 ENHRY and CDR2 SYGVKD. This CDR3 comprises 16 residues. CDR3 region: CAISESLTGSGNTIYF. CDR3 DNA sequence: TGTGCCATCAGTGAGTCGCTGACAGGGTCCGGAAACACCATATATTTT.

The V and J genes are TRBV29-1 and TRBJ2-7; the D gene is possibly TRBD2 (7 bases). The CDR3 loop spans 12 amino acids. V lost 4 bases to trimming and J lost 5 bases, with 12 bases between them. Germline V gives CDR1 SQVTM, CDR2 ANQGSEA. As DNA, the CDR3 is TGCAGCGTTGGGACGGGGGGCGACGAGCAGTACTTC. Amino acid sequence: CSVGTGGDEQYF.

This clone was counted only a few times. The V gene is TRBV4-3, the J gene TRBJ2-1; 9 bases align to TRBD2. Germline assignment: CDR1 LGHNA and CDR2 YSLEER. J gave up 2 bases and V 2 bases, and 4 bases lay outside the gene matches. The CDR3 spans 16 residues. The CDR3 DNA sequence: TGCGCCAGCAGCCAAATAGCGGGGGAGGCCTACAATGAGCAGTTCTTC. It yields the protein CASSQIAGEAYNEQFF.

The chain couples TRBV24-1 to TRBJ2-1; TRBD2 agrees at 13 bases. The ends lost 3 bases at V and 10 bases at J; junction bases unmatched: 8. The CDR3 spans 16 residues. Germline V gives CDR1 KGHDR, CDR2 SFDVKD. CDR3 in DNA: TGTGCCACCAGTGATCACACTAGCGGGAGGGCCGGGGAGCAGTTCTTC. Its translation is CATSDHTSGRAGEQFF.